This TCR beta chain was identified in a study of vaccination and CD4 T cells after COVID-19. Turning to the study itself: Participants, all vaccine recipients, received two doses of either BNT162b2 or mRNA-1273. General study points: Researchers report that a median about 90% of reactive clones in convalescent patients surfaced only post-vaccination.

The Oncomine TCR Beta short-read assay sequenced DNA from cultured CD4+ T cells. MiXCR was run by TCRdb on the PCR reads, yielding one entry per CDR3 protein. The table records 9,500 to 15,000 distinct CDR3 sequences, under 75% of them present only once. This CDR3 region has 14 residues. CDR1 is MGHRA, CDR2 YSYEKL, per germline. Trimming removed 1 base at V and 4 bases at J, with 8 bases between. Treatment specified: 10-day PBMC culture with coronavirus spike peptide pools or control peptides (ViraFEST assay). Following expansion of antigen-specific T cells with peptide pools, ViraFEST then sequenced TCRs. The sample holds one count of this clonotype. Its antigen is not identified.

The J gene is TRBJ2-4, the V gene TRBV4-1, with unresolved D. Source material: CD4+ T cells from blood, cultured in vitro. The origin of this receptor is a human donor who had recovered from COVID-19. In nucleotides, the CDR3 is TGCGCCAGCAGCCAAGTGGGCGGTAAAAACATTCAGTACTTC. Translated, it gives CASSQVGGKNIQYF.